Relative to its sample, the clone carrying this TCR beta chain is medium-sized (0.01 to 0.1%). This entry is derived from a study of graft-versus-host responses after intestinal transplantation. On the study more broadly: Each recipient received anti-thymocyte globulin induction, then tacrolimus and steroids for roughly 3 years. Study results and limitations: There were GvH clones found in recipient marrow, and some of them appeared first in ileum or blood. Some patients had graft-donor T cell macrochimerism. In their allografts, the ratios of graft-versus-host to host-versus-graft T cell clones were high. With peak circulating GvH clone levels came an association with early post-transplant HvG declines.

Germline CDR1 SGHKS, CDR2 YYEKEE (reference sequence). This CDR3 region has 15 residues. With 0 bases clipped from V and 8 bases from J, the junction kept 5 bases outside the gene matches. Clones were read by immunoSEQ multiplex PCR, and TCRdb kept only the in-frame ones, dropping some. The table shows about 8,900 clones, with under 35% occurring only once. Irradiated, violet-dye-labeled stimulators (about 200,000) were plated alongside about 200,000 CFSE-labeled responders. The sequencing here drew on alloreactive CD8+ T cells from a mixed lymphocyte reaction culture, taken before transplantation. The subset here: CFSE-low proliferating T cells sorted from approximately six-day pre-transplant mixed lymphocyte reaction (GvH or HvG direction). V gene TRBV5-5 combines with J gene TRBJ2-3, with 11 bases matching TRBD2. The clonotype originates from a human patient who was an organ donor for intestinal transplantation. CDR3: CASSLGVLAGATQYF. The CDR3 DNA reads TGTGCCAGCAGCTTGGGGGTACTAGCGGGAGCTACGCAGTATTTT.